These 2 T cell receptor beta chains share one sample of origin, sequenced in a study of T-cell memory formation after mild COVID-19. A single record per CDR3 protein comes from TCRdb applying MiXCR to the 5' RACE reads. The sample contains roughly 510,000 distinct CDR3 sequences, approximately 15% of which appear only once. The source material was PBMCs or a T cell subset sorted from them (not recorded which). These receptors all come from an adult woman who had mild COVID-19 (a few samples of this study predate the infection). Cell type and time point are not known.

This clonotype occurred a few times. The rearrangement uses TRBV19 and TRBJ1-1; the D gene is possibly TRBD1 (5 bases). V lost 7 bases and J 0 bases, leaving 18 bases between the germline ends. CDR3 length equals 16 residues. Germline values: CDR1 LNHDA, CDR2 SQIVND (reference sequence). CDR3 residues: CASTPWQGYMNTEAFF. The CDR3 DNA reads TGTGCCAGTACCCCTTGGCAGGGATACATGAACACTGAAGCTTTCTTT.

This clonotype was seen a few times. The chain joins TRBV29-1 to TRBJ1-1; D unclear. CDR3 size: 13 residues. CDR1 is SQVTM, CDR2 ANQGSEA, per germline. DNA for the CDR3: TGCACACCCGGGCCGGGCGTAGGGACTGAAGCTTTCTTT. As protein: CTPGPGVGTEAFF. The variable domain in full, completed from reference TRBV29-1 and TRBJ1-1, reads SAVISQKPSRDICQRGTSLTIQCQVDSQVTMMFWYRQQPGQSLTLIATANQGSEATYESGFVIDKFPISRPNLTFSTLTVSNMSPEDSSIYLCTPGPGVGTEAFFGQGTRLTVV.